This entry is about one TCR beta chain. The data are from a study of blood T cell repertoires in COVID-19. On the study more broadly: T cells, B-cell-depleted T cells, or PBMCs supplied cDNA or gDNA.

Profiled with immunoSEQ multiplex PCR; TCRdb holds only in-frame clones, not every one. The table includes approximately 37,000 clones, approximately 91% detected once. CDR1 MGHRA and CDR2 YSYEKL come from the germline V gene. The CDR3 covers 16 residues. V was pared by 0 bases and J by 6 bases, with 12 bases between. Sequences were obtained from peripheral blood. This TCR came from a woman older than 75 with acute or convalescent COVID-19. This chain connects TRBV4-1 to TRBJ1-6, with D perhaps matching TRBD1 (6 bases). CDR3 amino acids: CASSQEGHITNSPLHF. In nucleotides, the CDR3 is TGCGCCAGCAGCCAAGAGGGACACATTACTAATTCACCCCTCCACTTT.